The clone carrying this T cell receptor (beta chain) has a count of ten or more. Its antigen is undetermined. These data belong to a study of neurological immune-mediated disorders. Study conclusions and caveats: HTLV-1-associated myelopathy ranked highest for TCR clonal expansion and multiple sclerosis lowest, beneath healthy controls.

CDR1 is SGHRS, CDR2 YFSETQ, per germline. This CDR3 spans 16 amino acids. Trimming left V 4 bases short and J 1 base short, with 16 bases between. MiXCR, run by TCRdb on the 5' RACE reads, gives a single entry per CDR3 protein. The sample has about 54,000 distinct CDR3 sequences; 3.5% to 4% are singletons. The receptor was derived from a woman aged 35 to 49 with multiple sclerosis. The chain joins TRBV5-1 to TRBJ2-3; a possible D gene is TRBD2 (6 bases). The sequencing sample was made of CD4+ T cells from blood. CDR3 in amino acids: CASSRNERARTDTQYF. CDR3 in DNA: TGCGCCAGCAGCCGGAATGAGCGGGCGCGCACAGATACGCAGTATTTT. The whole variable domain, filled in from reference TRBV5-1 and TRBJ2-3, reads KAGVTQTPRYLIKTRGQQVTLSCSPISGHRSVSWYQQTPGQGLQFLFEYFSETQRNKGNFPGRFSGRQFSNSRSEMNVSTLELGDSALYLCASSRNERARTDTQYFGPGTRLTVL.